One and the same sample provided the 9 T cell receptor beta chains below, sequenced in a study of metastatic and nonmetastatic thyroid tumors. Patients underwent thyroid surgery, and none had received any treatment before it. With MiXCR, TCRdb called clones anew from the PCR reads. The data hold 85,000 to 95,000 clones, with 15% observed a single time. The specimen sequenced was blood. These receptors all come from a female donor with papillary thyroid cancer or a benign thyroid nodule (not recorded which). Some clones in this sample may be carry-over from other donors' samples.

This clone was seen a few times. With a much larger clone just one base away, this may be a read error. Different DNA sequences within this sample yield the same CDR3. This chain links TRBV4-1 with TRBJ2-7; D may be TRBD1 or TRBD2 (5 bases each). V dropped 1 base and J dropped 7 bases, with 20 bases sitting between them. The germline gives CDR1 MGHRA, CDR2 YSYEKL. The CDR3 sequence is 16 residues long. The CDR3 reads CASSQVGRAAMREQYF. The CDR3 nucleotides are TGCGCCAGCAGCCAAGTGGGGCGGGCCGCGATGCGAGAGCAGTACTTC.

This clone was detected many times. The same CDR3 arises from other DNA sequences in this sample as well. The chain couples TRBV28 to TRBJ1-3; D is perhaps TRBD1 (5 bases). V was pared by 0 bases and J by 0 bases, with 6 bases between. CDR3 size: 15 residues. Germline V gene data show CDR1 as MDHEN and CDR2 as SYDVKM. The CDR3, as DNA: TGTGCCAGCAGTTTATGGGGGGGCTCTGGAAACACCATATATTTT. The encoded protein is CASSLWGGSGNTIYF.

This clone has more than one count but fewer than ten. A much larger clone sits a single nucleotide away, making a read error possible. Here the CDR3 reads CSVDGVQGNEKLFF. The CDR3 DNA follows: TGCAGCGTTGATGGGGTACAGGGAAATGAAAAACTGTTTTTT. This chain links TRBV29-1 with TRBJ1-4; TRBD1 is a possible D gene (6 bases). CDR3 length: 14 residues. Between the trimmed V and J ends, which lost 3 bases and 5 bases, there was a span of 13 bases. Germline CDR1 SQVTM, CDR2 ANQGSEA.

Turning to this clone: Different DNA sequences within this sample yield the same CDR3. This sequence joins TRBV18 and TRBJ2-5; TRBD2 is a possible D gene (6 bases). The V gene's germline CDR1 is KGHSH and CDR2 LQKENI. The CDR3 contains 14 residues. V was cut by 2 bases and J by 4 bases, with 11 bases left in between. CDR3 sequence (DNA): TGTGCCAGCTCACCATTAGGCGGGGTAGAGACCCAGTACTTC. Amino acid sequence: CASSPLGGVETQYF.

About this clone itself: This may arise from a read error, as a much more abundant clone is one base away. This same CDR3 is encoded by further DNA sequences in the sample. This chain joins TRBV12-3 or TRBV12-4 and TRBJ1-4; D not resolved. This CDR3 spans 15 amino acids. V lost 8 bases, J lost 7 bases, and 20 bases lay in between. The CDR3 coding sequence is TGTGCCAGCGTACAGACTCCAGGAGTTCTTGAAAAACTGTTTTTT. Its translation: CASVQTPGVLEKLFF.

This chain joins TRBV9 and TRBJ2-7; D is undetermined. V was clipped by 0 bases and J by 0 bases, with 7 bases between them. The CDR3 contains 14 residues. CDR1 is SGDLS and CDR2 is YYNGEE in the germline V gene. The CDR3 nucleotides read TGTGCCAGCAGCGTAGCTTCTAGCTCCTACGAGCAGTACTTC. Translation: CASSVASSSYEQYF.

J is TRBJ2-1 and V is TRBV6-1; D perhaps matches TRBD1 (5 bases). The CDR3 consists of 18 residues. CDR1 and CDR2 (germline): MNHNS, SASEGT. Trimming cost V 2 bases and J 6 bases, with 23 bases left between them. The CDR3 loop reads CASSEPRQGSFFSNEQFF. CDR3 in DNA: TGTGCCAGCAGTGAACCCCGTCAGGGCAGTTTTTTTTCCAATGAGCAGTTCTTC.

The table lists this clone with many counts. V usage is TRBV5-1 and J usage is TRBJ1-2, with 9 bases lining up with TRBD1. From germline, CDR1 is SGHRS and CDR2 YFSETQ. The CDR3 runs 15 residues. After removal of 6 bases from V and 7 bases from J, the junction contained 13 bases not matched to a gene. The CDR3 nucleotides are TGCGCCAGCACCCAAACCGCCGGGACAGGGTTTGGCTACACCTTC. Protein product: CASTQTAGTGFGYTF. The entire variable domain, with the rest obtained from reference TRBV5-1 and TRBJ1-2, is as follows: KAGVTQTPRYLIKTRGQQVTLSCSPISGHRSVSWYQQTPGQGLQFLFEYFSETQRNKGNFPGRFSGRQFSNSRSEMNVSTLELGDSALYLCASTQTAGTGFGYTFGSGTRLTVV.

This clone has a count of ten or more. The chain links TRBV2 to TRBJ1-2; D ambiguous. V lost 2 bases and J 6 bases, leaving 16 bases between the germline ends. The CDR3 consists of 15 residues. Germline CDR1 reads SNHLY; CDR2 reads FYNNEI. The CDR3 sequence: CASSETVSLRHGYTF. DNA of the CDR3: TGTGCCAGCAGTGAAACGGTTTCACTAAGACATGGCTACACCTTC.